This T cell receptor (beta chain) stems from a study of cytomegalovirus exposure and HLA in healthy donors. The junction had 6 bases not matched to a gene; V was cut back by 1 base and J by 8 bases. The CDR3 is made up of 16 amino acids. Germline CDR1 LNHDA, CDR2 SQIVND (reference sequence). Data came from immunoSEQ multiplex PCR; TCRdb stores just in-frame clones and leaves some out. This table has under 150,000 clones, 85% to 90% appearing once. This chain connects TRBV19 to TRBJ2-1; 12 nucleotides align to TRBD2. The sequenced sample was PBMCs. This receptor was identified in a man between 18 and 35 years old in good health and CMV-seropositive. The CDR3 sequence: CASSIVASGGAHEQFF. CDR3 coding DNA: TGTGCCAGTAGTATAGTAGCTAGCGGGGGGGCCCATGAGCAGTTCTTC.